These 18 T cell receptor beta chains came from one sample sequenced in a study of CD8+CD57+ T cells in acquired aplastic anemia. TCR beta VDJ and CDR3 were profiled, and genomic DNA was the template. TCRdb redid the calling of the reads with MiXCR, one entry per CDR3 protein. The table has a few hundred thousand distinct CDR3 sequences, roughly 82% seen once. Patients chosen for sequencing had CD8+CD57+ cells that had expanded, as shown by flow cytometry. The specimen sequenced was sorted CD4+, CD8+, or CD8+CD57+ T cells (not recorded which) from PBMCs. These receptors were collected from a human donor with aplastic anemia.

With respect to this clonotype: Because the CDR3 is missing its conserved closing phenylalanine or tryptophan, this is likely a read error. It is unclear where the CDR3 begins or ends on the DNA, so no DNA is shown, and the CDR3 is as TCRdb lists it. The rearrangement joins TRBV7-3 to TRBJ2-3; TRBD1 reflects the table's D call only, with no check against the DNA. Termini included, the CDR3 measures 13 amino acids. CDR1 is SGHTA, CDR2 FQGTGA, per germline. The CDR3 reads CASSEGGGNGQDV.

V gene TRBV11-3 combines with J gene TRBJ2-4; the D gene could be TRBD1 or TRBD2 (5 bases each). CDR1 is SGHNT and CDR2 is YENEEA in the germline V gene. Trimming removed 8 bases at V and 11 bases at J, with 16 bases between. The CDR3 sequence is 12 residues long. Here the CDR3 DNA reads TGTGCCAGCGGCGGAGCTGGGACCGTTCAGTACTTC. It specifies CASGGAGTVQYF.

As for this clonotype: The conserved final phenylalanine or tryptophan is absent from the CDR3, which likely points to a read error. The CDR3 bases are TGTGCCAGCAGTACCACCGGAGGCTCCTACGAGCAGTACGCC. It yields the protein CASSTTGGSYEQYA. This sequence joins TRBV6-1 and TRBJ2-7, with D maybe TRBD2 (5 bases). CDR1 MNHNS and CDR2 SASEGT come from the germline V gene. Trimming pared 5 bases from V and 0 bases from J, leaving 11 bases between. This CDR3 contains 14 residues.

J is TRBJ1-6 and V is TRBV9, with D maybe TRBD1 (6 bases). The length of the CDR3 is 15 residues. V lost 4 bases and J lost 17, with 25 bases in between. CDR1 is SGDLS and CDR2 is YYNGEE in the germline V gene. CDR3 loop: CASSQDERQDANIHF. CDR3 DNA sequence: TGTGCCAGCAGCCAAGATGAGCGACAGGATGCAAACATCCACTTT.

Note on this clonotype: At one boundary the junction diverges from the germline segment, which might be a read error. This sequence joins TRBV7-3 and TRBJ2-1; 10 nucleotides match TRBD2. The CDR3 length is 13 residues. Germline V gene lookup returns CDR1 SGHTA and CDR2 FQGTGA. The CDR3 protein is CASRQGVAGGLSF. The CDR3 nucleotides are TGTGCCAGCAGACAGGGAGTAGCGGGAGGCCTGTCCTTC.

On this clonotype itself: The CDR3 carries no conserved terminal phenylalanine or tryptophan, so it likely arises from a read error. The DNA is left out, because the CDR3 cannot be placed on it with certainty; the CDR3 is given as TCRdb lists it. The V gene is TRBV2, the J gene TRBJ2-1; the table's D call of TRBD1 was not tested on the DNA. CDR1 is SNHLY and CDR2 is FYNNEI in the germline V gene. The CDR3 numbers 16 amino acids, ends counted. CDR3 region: CASGQGGGNRQYEQSC.

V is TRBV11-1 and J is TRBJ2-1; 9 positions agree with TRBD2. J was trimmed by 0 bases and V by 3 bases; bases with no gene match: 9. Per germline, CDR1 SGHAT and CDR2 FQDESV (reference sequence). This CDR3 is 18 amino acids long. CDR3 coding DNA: TGTGCCAGCAGCTTTCAAAGAAGCGGGGGGACCTCCTACAATGAGCAGTTCTTC. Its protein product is CASSFQRSGGTSYNEQFF. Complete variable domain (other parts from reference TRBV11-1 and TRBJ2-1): EAEVAQSPRYKITEKSQAVAFWCDPISGHATLYWYRQILGQGPELLVQFQDESVVDDSQLPKDRFSAERLKGVDSTLKIQPAELGDSAMYLCASSFQRSGGTSYNEQFFGPGTRLTVL.

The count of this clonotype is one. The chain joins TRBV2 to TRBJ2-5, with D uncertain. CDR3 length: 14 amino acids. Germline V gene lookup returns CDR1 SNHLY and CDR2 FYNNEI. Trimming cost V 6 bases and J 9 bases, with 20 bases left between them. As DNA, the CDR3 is TGTGCCAGCAGCGGTGGTAGCAGGAATCAGCCCCAGTACTTC. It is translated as CASSGGSRNQPQYF.

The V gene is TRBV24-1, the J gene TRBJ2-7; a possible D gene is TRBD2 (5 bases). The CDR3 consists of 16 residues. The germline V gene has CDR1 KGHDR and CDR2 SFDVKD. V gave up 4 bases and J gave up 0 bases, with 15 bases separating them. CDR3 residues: CATSDPSRRSSYEQYV. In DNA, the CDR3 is TGTGCCACCAGTGACCCCTCGCGGAGGAGCTCCTACGAGCAGTACGTC.

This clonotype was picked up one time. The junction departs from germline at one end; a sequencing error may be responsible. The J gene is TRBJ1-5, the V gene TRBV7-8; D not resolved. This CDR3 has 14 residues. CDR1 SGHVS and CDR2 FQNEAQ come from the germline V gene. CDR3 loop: CASSLACSYRANVF. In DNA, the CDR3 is TGTGCCAGCAGCTTAGCTTGTAGCTACCGGGCCAACGTCTTT.

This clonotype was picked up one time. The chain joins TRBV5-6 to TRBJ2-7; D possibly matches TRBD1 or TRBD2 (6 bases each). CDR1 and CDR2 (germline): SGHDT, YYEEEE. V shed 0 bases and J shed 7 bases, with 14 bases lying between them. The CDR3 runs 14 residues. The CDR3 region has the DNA TGTGCCAGCAGCTTGGAGAGGGGGGCCGGGGAGCAGTACGTC. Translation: CASSLERGAGEQYV.

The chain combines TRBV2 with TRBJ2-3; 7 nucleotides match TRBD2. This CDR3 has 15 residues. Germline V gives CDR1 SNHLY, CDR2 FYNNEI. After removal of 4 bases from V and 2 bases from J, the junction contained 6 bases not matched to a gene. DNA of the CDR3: TGTGCCAGCAGTGGAGCGGGAAGTGCCACAGATACGCAGTATTTT. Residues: CASSGAGSATDTQYF.

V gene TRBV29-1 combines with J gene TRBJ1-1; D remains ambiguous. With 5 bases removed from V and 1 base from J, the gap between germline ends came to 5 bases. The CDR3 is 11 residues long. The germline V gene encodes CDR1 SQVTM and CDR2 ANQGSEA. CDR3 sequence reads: CSVKENTEAFF. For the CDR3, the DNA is TGCAGCGTTAAGGAGAACACTGAAGCTTTCTTT.

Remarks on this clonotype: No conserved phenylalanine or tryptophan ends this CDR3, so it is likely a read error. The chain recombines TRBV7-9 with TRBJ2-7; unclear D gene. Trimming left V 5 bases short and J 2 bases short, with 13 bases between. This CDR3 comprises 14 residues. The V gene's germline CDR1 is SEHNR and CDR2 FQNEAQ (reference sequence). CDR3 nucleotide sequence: TGTGCCAGCAGCGTAGGAATCGGAACCTACGAGCAGTACTCC. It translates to CASSVGIGTYEQYS.

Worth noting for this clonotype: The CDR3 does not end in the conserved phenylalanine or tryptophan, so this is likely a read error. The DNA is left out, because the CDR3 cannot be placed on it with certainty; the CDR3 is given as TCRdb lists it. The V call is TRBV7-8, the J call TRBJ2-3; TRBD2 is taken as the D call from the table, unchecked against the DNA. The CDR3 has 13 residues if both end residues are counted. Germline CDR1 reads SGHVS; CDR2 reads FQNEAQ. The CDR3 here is CASSLGGSPNTYY.

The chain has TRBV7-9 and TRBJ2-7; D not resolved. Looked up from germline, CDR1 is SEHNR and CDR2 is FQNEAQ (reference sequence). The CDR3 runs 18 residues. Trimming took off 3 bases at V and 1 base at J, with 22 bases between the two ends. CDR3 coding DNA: TGTGCCAGCAGCTTTGCGCGAGGCGGCACAGCCCTTTCCTACGAGCAGTACGTC. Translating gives CASSFARGGTALSYEQYV.

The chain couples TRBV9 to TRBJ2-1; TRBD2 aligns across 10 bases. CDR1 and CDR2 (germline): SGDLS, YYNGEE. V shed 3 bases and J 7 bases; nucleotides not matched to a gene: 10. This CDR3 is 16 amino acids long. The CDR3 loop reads CASSDPQRGGRNEQFF. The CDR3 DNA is TGTGCCAGCAGCGACCCTCAGCGGGGGGGCCGGAATGAGCAGTTCTTC. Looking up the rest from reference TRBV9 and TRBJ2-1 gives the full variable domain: DSGVTQTPKHLITATGQRVTLRCSPRSGDLSVYWYQQSLDQGLQFLIQYYNGEERAKGNILERFSAQQFPDLHSELNLSSLELGDSALYFCASSDPQRGGRNEQFFGPGTRLTVL.

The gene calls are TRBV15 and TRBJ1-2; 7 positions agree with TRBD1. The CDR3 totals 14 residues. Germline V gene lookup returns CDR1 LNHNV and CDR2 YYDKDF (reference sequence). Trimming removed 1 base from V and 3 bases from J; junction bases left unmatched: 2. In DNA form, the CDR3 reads TGTGCCACCAGCAGAGGTCAGGGGGACTATGGCTACACCTTC. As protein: CATSRGQGDYGYTF.